This TCR beta chain appears in the sequencing data of a study of cytomegalovirus exposure and HLA in healthy donors. General observations from the study: In vitro work confirmed that three CMV-associated chains recognize CMV antigens. For most TCR sequences rarity was the rule, although some public TCRs occurred in many donors. Several top significant clusters appeared, in a later analysis, to be linked to common viral pathogens. Per published accounts, TCR beta sequences correctly predicted the HLA-A and HLA-B alleles of most subjects.

As regards this clone: The target antigen is unknown.

PCR amplification relied on 60 Vbeta primers (plus 13 Jbeta primers). Only in-frame clones appear in the TCRdb table, and some are missing; sequencing was by immunoSEQ multiplex PCR. The table lists over 100,000 clones, 75% to 80% of them singletons, with more than 9.5% in the top ten. Germline V lookup: CDR1 SGHAT, CDR2 FQNNGV. The CDR3 covers 13 residues. Sequenced: PBMCs. This TCR was recovered from a male donor in good health and CMV-seropositive. The chain employs TRBV11-2 and TRBJ2-3; perhaps TRBD2 as D (5 bases). CDR3 amino acids: CAAGTPSTDTQYF. In nucleotides, the CDR3 is TGTGCGGCGGGTACCCCAAGCACAGATACGCAGTATTTT.